This T cell receptor beta chain emerged from a study of shared clonotypes between healthy human individuals. Looking at the study overall: Three plates were used per donor for CD4 naive, three for CD4 memory, two for CD8 naive and one for CD8 memory.

Repertoires were generated with immunoSEQ multiplex PCR, while TCRdb's copy carries only in-frame clones and drops some. The data hold about 2 million clones, with just under 95% observed a single time. With regard to this clone: The antigen remains unidentified.

Naivety among CD8 cells was defined by CD45RO negativity and positive CCR7 selection, thereby excluding terminally differentiated effector memory CD45RA+ cells. Study observations and caveats: Among a handful of donors, 4.5% to 5.5% of naive CD4 clonotypes were found in common.

Germline V gene lookup returns CDR1 MNHNS and CDR2 SASEGT. With 2 bases removed from V and 3 bases from J, the gap between germline ends came to 17 bases. This CDR3 has 16 residues. The clonotype comes from a man aged 18 to 30 in good health. This chain uses TRBV6-1 with TRBJ2-7; weak D call: TRBD2 (6 bases). Sequenced: naive CD8+ T cells sorted from blood. The CDR3 loop is CASSEQGGGVLYEQYF. The CDR3 DNA sequence: TGTGCCAGCAGTGAACAAGGTGGCGGGGTCCTCTACGAGCAGTACTTC.